Below are 21 T cell receptor beta chains sequenced from a single sample in a study of vaccination and CD4 T cells after COVID-19. For these TCRs, the target antigens are not known. Oncomine TCR Beta short-read sequencing was applied to DNA from cultured CD4+ T cells. MiXCR, applied by TCRdb to the PCR reads, yields one record per CDR3 protein. The data hold approximately 21,000 distinct CDR3 sequences, with roughly 50% observed a single time. Stated treatment: approximately 11-day PBMC culture with coronavirus spike peptide pools or control peptides (ViraFEST assay). Specimen: CD4+ T cells from blood, cultured in vitro. These receptors were obtained from a human donor who had recovered from COVID-19.

This clonotype was observed a few times. This rearrangement joins TRBV19 to TRBJ2-1; D uncertain. The V and J ends lost 6 bases and 4 bases respectively, with 19 bases between them. The CDR3 is 16 residues long. Germline CDR1 LNHDA, CDR2 SQIVND (reference sequence). CDR3 protein: CASRDLPEANYNEQFF. The CDR3 DNA reads as TGTGCCAGTAGGGATTTACCAGAGGCGAATTACAATGAGCAGTTCTTC.

The rearrangement links TRBV27 to TRBJ2-3; the match to TRBD2 covers 9 bases. The J segment lost 8 bases and the V segment lost 5 bases, leaving 8 bases of the junction unmatched. Germline V gives CDR1 MNHEY, CDR2 SMNVEV (reference sequence). This CDR3 comprises 14 residues. CDR3 in DNA: TGTGCCAGCAGTCCGAAGCGGGGGGTCGGTACGCAGTATTTT. Protein product: CASSPKRGVGTQYF.

The chain is built from TRBV12-3 or TRBV12-4 and TRBJ1-5; 7 nucleotides align to TRBD1. V shed 4 bases and J 4 bases; nucleotides not matched to a gene: 7. The CDR3 length is 15 residues. CDR3 sequence reads: CASSSRDRRNQPQHF. The CDR3 coding sequence is TGTGCCAGCAGTTCCCGGGACAGAAGGAATCAGCCCCAGCATTTT.

The gene calls are TRBV12-3 or TRBV12-4 and TRBJ1-5; no reliable D call. The CDR3 runs to 12 residues. Trimming stripped 5 bases from V and 9 bases from J, with 11 bases between. DNA for the CDR3: TGTGCCAGCAGTCCCGCGGGTCGGCCCCAGCATTTT. This gives the protein CASSPAGRPQHF.

This clonotype has more than one count but fewer than ten. V and J are TRBV6-5 and TRBJ2-3; 10 bases line up with TRBD1. The CDR3 sequence is 16 residues long. V shed 2 bases, J shed 2 bases, and the junction held 4 bases outside the gene matches. The germline V gene encodes CDR1 MNHEY and CDR2 SVGAGI. The CDR3 DNA reads TGTGCCAGCAGTTACCGACAGGGGGCATCCACAGATACGCAGTATTTT. It yields the protein CASSYRQGASTDTQYF.

The V and J genes are TRBV10-1 and TRBJ1-1, with no clear D. The germline CDR1 and CDR2 sequences are WNHNN and SYGVQD (reference sequence). The length of the CDR3 is 13 residues. V gave up 6 bases and J gave up 1 base, with 9 bases separating them. The CDR3 spells CASSPRENTEAFF. CDR3 coding DNA: TGCGCCAGCAGCCCAAGGGAGAACACTGAAGCTTTCTTT.

This sequence joins TRBV28 and TRBJ1-1, with 8 bases aligning to TRBD1. The J segment lost 3 bases and the V segment lost 2 bases, leaving 2 bases of the junction unmatched. The CDR3 loop spans 14 amino acids. The germline V gene encodes CDR1 MDHEN and CDR2 SYDVKM. CDR3 DNA sequence: TGTGCCAGCAGTTTAAGGGACAGGTACACTGAAGCTTTCTTT. As protein: CASSLRDRYTEAFF.

The gene calls are TRBV5-4 and TRBJ1-2; TRBD1 aligns across 7 bases. J gave up 6 bases and V 0 bases, and 2 bases lay outside the gene matches. Germline CDR1 is SGHNT and CDR2 is YYREEE (reference sequence). This CDR3 has 13 residues. Written as DNA, the CDR3 is TGTGCCAGCAGCTTGGGTGGGACAGATGGCTACACCTTC. It translates to CASSLGGTDGYTF.

This clonotype was observed a few times. The J gene is TRBJ1-1, the V gene TRBV6-4, with D unclear. This CDR3 has 13 amino acids. Germline V CDR1 and CDR2: MRHNA, SNTAGT. Trimming left V 4 bases short and J 1 base short, with 7 bases between. CDR3 nucleotides: TGTGCCAGCAGTGTACAGTGGAACACTGAAGCTTTCTTT. It encodes CASSVQWNTEAFF.

V usage is TRBV20-1 and J usage is TRBJ2-5, with 9 bases fitting TRBD2. V trimming: 1 base; J trimming: 5 bases; junction bases outside the gene matches: 8. Germline assignment: CDR1 DFQATT and CDR2 SNEGSKA (reference sequence). The CDR3 contains 15 residues. CDR3 DNA: TGCAGTGCTAGAGCGGGGACTAGCAGGGCGGAGACCCAGTACTTC. It specifies CSARAGTSRAETQYF.

The chain couples TRBV5-1 to TRBJ1-1, with D tentatively TRBD1 (6 bases). CDR1 is SGHRS, CDR2 YFSETQ, per germline. The CDR3 contains 14 residues. Between the trimmed V and J ends, which lost 0 bases and 5 bases, there was a span of 11 bases. This CDR3 reads CASSLDGGRTEAFF. The CDR3 DNA follows: TGCGCCAGCAGCTTGGATGGGGGCAGGACTGAAGCTTTCTTT. The entire variable domain, with the rest obtained from reference TRBV5-1 and TRBJ1-1, is as follows: KAGVTQTPRYLIKTRGQQVTLSCSPISGHRSVSWYQQTPGQGLQFLFEYFSETQRNKGNFPGRFSGRQFSNSRSEMNVSTLELGDSALYLCASSLDGGRTEAFFGQGTRLTVV.

This clonotype occurred once. J is TRBJ2-1 and V is TRBV24-1; 8 bases agree with TRBD2. V was pared by 3 bases and J by 9 bases, with 3 bases of the junction left unmatched. This CDR3 spans 13 amino acids. Germline CDR1 and CDR2: KGHDR and SFDVKD. The CDR3: CATSDGTRSEQFF. The CDR3, as DNA: TGTGCCACCAGTGATGGGACTAGGTCTGAGCAGTTCTTC.

The chain couples TRBV6-4 to TRBJ1-5, with D possibly TRBD1 on 6 matching bases. The CDR3 extends over 13 amino acids. The germline CDR1 and CDR2 sequences are MRHNA and SNTAGT. Trimming stripped 8 bases from V and 2 bases from J, with 10 bases between. CDR3 loop: CASHWGRNQPQHF. The CDR3 region has the DNA TGTGCCAGCCATTGGGGGCGCAATCAGCCCCAGCATTTT.

The chain joins TRBV24-1 to TRBJ2-1, with TRBD1 matching over 12 bases. The CDR3 is 17 amino acids. V lost 3 bases to trimming and J lost 8 bases; unmatched junction nucleotides: 10. From germline, CDR1 is KGHDR and CDR2 SFDVKD. The DNA of the CDR3 is TGTGCCACCAGTGATCCCAACCCGGGACAGGGGGCCGATGAGCAGTTCTTC. This translates into CATSDPNPGQGADEQFF.

This clonotype was counted only a few times. CDR3 protein: CASSSRTRQSSYNEQFF. The CDR3 region has the DNA TGTGCCAGCAGTTCCCGGACTAGACAGAGCTCCTACAATGAGCAGTTCTTC. The chain links TRBV6-2 or TRBV6-3 to TRBJ2-1, with TRBD2 matching over 7 bases. Looked up from germline, CDR1 is MNHEY and CDR2 is SVGEGT. The V segment lost 4 bases and the J segment 0 bases; nucleotides outside the gene matches: 9. This CDR3 is 17 amino acids long.

This rearrangement joins TRBV2 to TRBJ2-1; 8 bases are a match to TRBD1. CDR1 and CDR2 from the germline V gene are SNHLY and FYNNEI. The CDR3 has 15 amino acids. Trimming cost V 10 bases and J 4 bases; bases outside gene matches: 12. Written as DNA, the CDR3 is TGTGCCAACCAACTGGACAGGGCCCATTACAATGAGCAGTTCTTC. Encoded protein: CANQLDRAHYNEQFF.

The chain carries TRBV27 and TRBJ1-6; 10 bases are a match to TRBD1. This CDR3 is 17 amino acids long. Germline loops: CDR1 MNHEY, CDR2 SMNVEV (reference sequence). V was pared by 6 bases and J by 7 bases, with 12 bases of the junction left unmatched. CDR3 residues: CASSLDRQGARNSPLHF. CDR3 sequence (DNA): TGTGCCAGCAGCTTGGACAGACAGGGGGCACGGAATTCACCCCTCCACTTT.

This clonotype showed up just once. This chain uses TRBV15 with TRBJ2-1, with 7 bases fitting TRBD2. The V gene's germline CDR1 is LNHNV and CDR2 YYDKDF (reference sequence). There are 19 residues in the CDR3. V gave up 0 bases and J gave up 2 bases; unmatched junction bases: 13. CDR3 in DNA: TGTGCCACCAGCAGAGATGTGCTGTCGACTAGCAGAGCCTACAATGAGCAGTTCTTC. It is translated as CATSRDVLSTSRAYNEQFF.

V usage is TRBV28 and J usage is TRBJ2-1; 13 bases fit TRBD2. Germline assignment: CDR1 MDHEN and CDR2 SYDVKM. Trimming cost V 5 bases and J 12 bases; bases outside gene matches: 13. CDR3 length: 16 amino acids. The CDR3 bases are TGTGCCAGCAGTCCAGCCGGACTAGCGGGGGACAGACGGCAGTTCTTC. Translating it yields CASSPAGLAGDRRQFF.

V gene TRBV18 combines with J gene TRBJ2-2, with 10 bases fitting TRBD1. Losses at the gene ends were 2 bases for V and 7 bases for J; bases not matched to a gene: 1. This CDR3 comprises 14 residues. Germline loops: CDR1 KGHSH, CDR2 LQKENI. As DNA, the CDR3 is TGTGCCAGCTCACCAAGGACAGGGGGCGGGGAGCTGTTTTTT. Translated: CASSPRTGGGELFF.

The J gene is TRBJ2-1, the V gene TRBV6-2 or TRBV6-3; maybe TRBD2 (5 bases). Germline CDR1 MNHEY, CDR2 SVGEGT. The V end lost 4 bases, the J end lost 10 bases, and 11 bases lay between the germline ends. The CDR3 contains 12 residues. DNA of the CDR3: TGTGCCAGCAGTTTCCTGGCTAGCGAGCAGTTCTTC. Translation: CASSFLASEQFF.